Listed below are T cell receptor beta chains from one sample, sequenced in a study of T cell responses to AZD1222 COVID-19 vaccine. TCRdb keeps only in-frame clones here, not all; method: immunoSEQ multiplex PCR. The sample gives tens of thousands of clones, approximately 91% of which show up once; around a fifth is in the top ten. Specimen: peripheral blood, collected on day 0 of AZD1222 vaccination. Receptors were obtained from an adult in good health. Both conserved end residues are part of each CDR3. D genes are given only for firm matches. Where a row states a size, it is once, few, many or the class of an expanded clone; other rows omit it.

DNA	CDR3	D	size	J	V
TGCGCCAGCAGCCACGACGAAAGGCAATCTCAAGCTTTCTTT	CASSHDERQSQAFF	.	.	TRBJ1-1	TRBV4-3
TGTGCCAGCAGGGGATACAATGAGCAGTTCTTC	CASRGYNEQFF	.	.	TRBJ2-1	TRBV7-2
TGTGCCACCAGTGACCCCAGGGGCTCGGGCGGGGAGCTGTTTTTT	CATSDPRGSGGELFF	.	.	TRBJ2-2	TRBV24-1
TGTGCCAGCCGACAGGGGATCAATGAAAAACTGTTTTTT	CASRQGINEKLFF	TRBD1	once	TRBJ1-4	TRBV18
TGTGCTGGAGGTTCTGGTGGTACTGAAGCTTTCTTT	CAGGSGGTEAFF	.	few	TRBJ1-1	TRBV10-3
TGTGCCAGCAGTTTCCACACACAATCACCCCTCCACTTT	CASSFHTQSPLHF	.	.	TRBJ1-6	TRBV6-2/TRBV6-3
TGTGCCAGCAGCCAATCGACAGGGCCGAAAAGGGATACGCAGTATTTT	CASSQSTGPKRDTQYF	TRBD1	.	TRBJ2-3	TRBV5-4
TGTGCCAGCAGTGACCCCAGGGGGTCGGGACACGGACTAAACTATGGCTACACCTTC	CASSDPRGSGHGLNYGYTF	TRBD1	.	TRBJ1-2	TRBV11-2
TGTGCCAGTAGTACCGGGACAGCCCATTCACCCCTCCACTTT	CASSTGTAHSPLHF	TRBD1	.	TRBJ1-6	TRBV19
TGTGCCAGCGGAATCCGGGGGTTCTCGGGTGAGCAGTTCTTC	CASGIRGFSGEQFF	.	.	TRBJ2-1	TRBV27
TGCGCCAGCAGTGGGGGACAGGGGGCCAAGGGCTCTGGAAACACCATATATTTT	CASSGGQGAKGSGNTIYF	TRBD1	.	TRBJ1-3	TRBV10-1
TGCAGCGGCGAGAATAGCGGGGAACAGTTCTTC	CSGENSGEQFF	TRBD2	.	TRBJ2-1	TRBV29-1
TGTGCCACCTCCCATCCGGGACAGCCGAGCTATGGCTACACCTTC	CATSHPGQPSYGYTF	TRBD1	once	TRBJ1-2	TRBV15
TGTGCCAGCAGTGAGAGGGAAAGTAATGAGCAGTTCTTC	CASSERESNEQFF	.	.	TRBJ2-1	TRBV6-1
TGTGCCAGCAGGGACGACAGGTACAATGAGCAGTTCTTC	CASRDDRYNEQFF	.	once	TRBJ2-1	TRBV2
TGTGCCAGCAGTTACTACAGGGACCCTGAAAAACTGTTTTTT	CASSYYRDPEKLFF	.	.	TRBJ1-4	TRBV6-2/TRBV6-3
TGTGCCAGCAGCTTGGAAGGTAACCCCTATGGCTACACCTTC	CASSLEGNPYGYTF	.	.	TRBJ1-2	TRBV5-4
TGTGCCAGCCAAAACTCCTATAATTCACCCCTCCACTTT	CASQNSYNSPLHF	.	.	TRBJ1-6	TRBV25-1
TGTGCCACAACGGAGGGTCCCCACTACGAGCAGTACTTC	CATTEGPHYEQYF	.	.	TRBJ2-7	TRBV18
TGTGCCAGCAGCTTAGCGGGGGGGCAGAATGAGCAGTTCTTC	CASSLAGGQNEQFF	TRBD2	.	TRBJ2-1	TRBV25-1
TGCGCCAGCAATCCAAACGGGGAGTTTCGTGGCTACACCTTC	CASNPNGEFRGYTF	.	.	TRBJ1-2	TRBV5-1
TGTGCCAGCAGCGAGGGGCAGTACTTC	CASSEGQYF	.	.	TRBJ2-7	TRBV5-6
TGTGCCAGCAGCTTACGTCAGCGGGGAGCCTCACGGGGGGAGCAGTACTTC	CASSLRQRGASRGEQYF	TRBD2	.	TRBJ2-7	TRBV13
TGTGCCAGCAGCCAAAGTCCTAGCGGGGGGGCCGGAGATACGCAGTATTTT	CASSQSPSGGAGDTQYF	TRBD2	once	TRBJ2-3	TRBV4-2
TGTGCCAGCAGCAATTCAAGCAGCAATCAGCCCCAGCATTTT	CASSNSSSNQPQHF	.	.	TRBJ1-5	TRBV21-1
TGTGCCAGCAGTTACGGCAGGGGTGATTCACCCCTCCACTTT	CASSYGRGDSPLHF	.	.	TRBJ1-6	TRBV6-5
TGTGCCACCTCGATCCCTAGGGGGCAGGAGACCCAGTACTTC	CATSIPRGQETQYF	TRBD1	.	TRBJ2-5	TRBV7-9
TGTGCCAGCAGCCTACTTGGGACAGGGCTGTCAATCTTC	CASSLLGTGLSIF	TRBD1	.	TRBJ2-7	TRBV14
TGTGCCAGCAGCTTGGGTCCCGGACAGGGTGGGACTGAAGCTTTCTTT	CASSLGPGQGGTEAFF	TRBD1	.	TRBJ1-1	TRBV5-5
TGTGCCACCAGCAGAGGCGGGAGCAATCAGCCCCAGCATTTT	CATSRGGSNQPQHF	.	.	TRBJ1-5	TRBV15
TGCGCCAGCAGCCCGACAGGGTCTGGGGCCAACGTCCTGACTTTC	CASSPTGSGANVLTF	TRBD1	.	TRBJ2-6	TRBV5-1
TGTGCCAGCAGTTACTCGACAGGGGCCTATGGAACCGAGCAGTACTTC	CASSYSTGAYGTEQYF	TRBD1	.	TRBJ2-7	TRBV6-5
TGTGCCAGCAGCTCAAGGAGGGGAAGTAATGAAAAACTGTTTTTT	CASSSRRGSNEKLFF	.	.	TRBJ1-4	TRBV5-5
TGTGCCAGCAGGCAGGGTCATTCACCCCTCCACTTT	CASRQGHSPLHF	.	.	TRBJ1-6	TRBV6-5
TGTGCCAGTACAGGGGGCGAAGGAGGCTACACCTTC	CASTGGEGGYTF	TRBD1	once	TRBJ1-2	TRBV19
TGTGCCAGTAGCCACAGGGGAAATAGCATGAACACTGAAGCTTTCTTT	CASSHRGNSMNTEAFF	TRBD1	.	TRBJ1-1	TRBV19
TGTGCCAGCAGTCCACAGGATAGCAATCAGCCCCAGCATTTT	CASSPQDSNQPQHF	.	.	TRBJ1-5	TRBV27
TGTGCCAGCAGTTACTCAGGGGACGCTGGCTACACCTTC	CASSYSGDAGYTF	.	.	TRBJ1-2	TRBV6-2/TRBV6-3
TGTGCCAGCAGGACAGGGGGATCCTACAATGAGCAGTTCTTC	CASRTGGSYNEQFF	TRBD1	once	TRBJ2-1	TRBV28
TGTGCCAGCAAAATATCAAGACAGGGCAATCAGCCCCAGCATTTT	CASKISRQGNQPQHF	.	.	TRBJ1-5	TRBV7-9
TGTGCCAGCAGCTTGTGGGTGGATGAAAAACTGTTTTTT	CASSLWVDEKLFF	.	.	TRBJ1-4	TRBV5-4
TGTGCCAGCAGCCAAGATTTTGACAGGCGATACGAGCAGTACTTC	CASSQDFDRRYEQYF	.	.	TRBJ2-7	TRBV14
TGCAGTGCTAGCCTCCAAGAGACCCAGTACTTC	CSASLQETQYF	.	.	TRBJ2-5	TRBV20-1
TGTGCCAGCAGTGGACAGGGGGATATGGCGGAACTGTTTTTT	CASSGQGDMAELFF	TRBD1	.	TRBJ1-4	TRBV25-1
TGTGCCAGCAGTCGGGACATCAACTCTGGAAACACCATATATTTT	CASSRDINSGNTIYF	.	.	TRBJ1-3	TRBV6-5